This T cell receptor beta chain comes out of a study of blood T cell repertoires in COVID-19. CDR3 length: 16 residues. The V end lost 0 bases, the J end lost 9 bases, and 18 bases lay between the germline ends. Germline V CDR1 and CDR2: MNHEY, SVGAGI. Two negative PCRs, clearance, or symptom resolution were required of recovered Cohort 3 donors. The method was immunoSEQ multiplex PCR; TCRdb's version includes in-frame clones alone and lacks a portion of them. The data show under 300,000 clones, over 80% seen once. The chain carries TRBV6-5 and TRBJ2-1, with D possibly TRBD1 on 7 matching bases. Material: PBMCs or T cells enriched from blood (not recorded which). This TCR derives from a woman younger than 30 who had recovered from COVID-19. CDR3: CASSYSRQGGFGEQFF. The CDR3 nucleotides are TGTGCCAGCAGTTACTCACGACAGGGAGGTTTCGGTGAGCAGTTCTTC.